The clone carrying this T cell receptor beta chain was seen ten or more times. The antigen is undetermined. Sequence at one end of the junction differs from germline and may be a read error. TCRdb reprocessed the 5' RACE reads with MiXCR, giving one entry per CDR3 protein. The profile shows some 440,000 distinct CDR3 sequences, roughly 25% of them singletons. This sample is drawn from a study of T-cell memory formation after mild COVID-19. For the study at large: Largely donor-specific TCR clusters were found. General study points: CM and EM subsets held most contracting CD4+ clones; EMRA held CD8+ ones. Later expanders leaned CD4+, whereas day 15 to 85 contracting clones were balanced CD4/CD8. A subset of responding clones appeared in pre-infection memory, suggesting cross-reactive memory joined.

The CDR3 spans 15 residues. Germline V gives CDR1 SGHRS, CDR2 YFSETQ. The sequence was collected from an adult woman who had mild COVID-19 (a few samples of this study predate the infection). Cell type and time point are not known. This rearrangement joins TRBV5-1 to TRBJ2-3; possibly TRBD1 or TRBD2 for D (5 bases each). Sequencing used PBMCs or a T cell subset sorted from them (not recorded which). The CDR3 DNA sequence: TGTGCCAGCAGTTTAGCGCAGGGCGGCACAGATACGCAGTATTTT. Encoded protein: CASSLAQGGTDTQYF.